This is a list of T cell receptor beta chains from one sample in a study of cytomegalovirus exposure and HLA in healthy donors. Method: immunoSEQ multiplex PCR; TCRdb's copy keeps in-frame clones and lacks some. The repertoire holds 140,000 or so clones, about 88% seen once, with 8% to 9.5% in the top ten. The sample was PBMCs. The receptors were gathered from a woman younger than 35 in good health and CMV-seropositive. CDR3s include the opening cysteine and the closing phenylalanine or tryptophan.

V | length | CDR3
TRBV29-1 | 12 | CSVTSSFGAQHF
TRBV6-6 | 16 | CASSSRGGGFSYEQYF
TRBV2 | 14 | CASSRDRLTYEQYF
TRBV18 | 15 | CASSPPAEGREKLFF
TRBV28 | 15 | CASSYSRGMAYEQYF
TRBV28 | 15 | CASSWGDRENYGYTF
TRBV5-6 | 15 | CASSLEGRGVATQYF
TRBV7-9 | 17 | CASSSRTHNPLDAEAFF
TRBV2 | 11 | CASSITTEAFF
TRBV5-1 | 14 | CASSLGLAGFEQYF
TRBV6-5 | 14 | CASSYSTSGDTQYF
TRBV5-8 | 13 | CASLYRIAYGYTF
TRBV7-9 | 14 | CASRFAGSNEKLFF
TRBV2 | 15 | CASNIAGTGIREQYF
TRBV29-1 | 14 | CSVQQGAGANVLTF
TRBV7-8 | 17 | CASSRPAGQGAESPLHF